This TCR beta chain originates from a study of cytomegalovirus exposure and HLA in healthy donors (dated by TCRdb to 2017 to 2019). Regarding the research as a whole: According to an earlier analysis of several hundred of the donors, about 179 million T cells yielded 90 million to 140 million unique TCR beta sequences and less than 300 Gb of sequence data. The study aimed to test whether signatures of past pathogen exposure could be identified by cataloging public T cell receptors. Among under 450 genotyped donors of the cohort, an average of about 240,000 unique TCR beta nucleotide sequences were sequenced per donor, roughly 20% of them non-productive. Typing coverage differed by locus: A, B, C, DRB1 and DQB1 were typed in roughly 620-640 donors, DQA1 in approximately 520, DPA1 in nearly 610, and DPB1 in just under 490. In the later analysis, no new phenotypic data were used to find candidate immune exposures; instead, reliance was placed on TCR beta sequences and their occurrence across donors. The genetic ancestry cluster associated with self-reported Caucasian donors included about 81% of the approximately 410 genotyped donors. The study combined high-throughput TCR immunosequencing, statistical association of individual TCRs with disease status, and machine learning to predict cytomegalovirus infection status. In an earlier analysis of a few hundred of the donors, high-throughput TCR beta sequencing was used to judge whether each TCR beta V gene segment behaved as functional or pseudogenic. Donor age, sex, ethnicity and CMV serostatus were collected together with the repertoire data. Roughly 300 gigabases of sequencing data and around 90 million unique TCR sequences made up an early release that covered about 640 HLA-typed donors. Along with the 666-subject first cohort, a separate validation cohort of 120 different subjects was used. Both class I and class II loci were covered by HLA typing, at four-digit resolution. In a later analysis, previously published TCR beta repertoires from 600 to 850 donors were re-analyzed and high-resolution HLA genotyping was added so that TCR occurrence patterns could be studied. The study used immunosequencing to profile the T cell repertoires of hundreds of subjects and linked those repertoires to cytomegalovirus serostatus. In a later genetic analysis, genome-wide SNP genotypes for 398 of the 666 donors were used, and that subset was treated as a discovery cohort. All discovery cohort repertoires had been generated on a single sequencing platform. Because of strong linkage in the cohort, roughly five DR-DQ haplotypes were treated as single units for association and clustering.

Comments on this clone: Its antigen target is currently unknown. No qualities accompany the bases; no much larger clone lies one base away.

V and J are truncated by 0 bases and 2 bases respectively, leaving an intervening sequence of 9 bases. From its cysteine to its phenylalanine, the CDR3 spans 15 amino acids. Only the CDR3 DNA is retained, 45 bases long and in frame from the first base. Per the germline V gene, SGHRS is the CDR1 and YFSETQ is the CDR2. The cohort consisted of hundreds of healthy bone marrow donors. All cohort members were sampled while nominally healthy, although unrecorded immune exposures were likely present. The donor was CMV seropositive and was included in the group of some 290 seropositive cohort members. A peripheral blood sample was collected from each donor, and TCR beta sequencing was performed on peripheral blood mononuclear cells. The Qiagen DNeasy Blood Extraction Kit was used to extract genomic DNA from the blood cell samples. Library construction relied on the immunoSEQ multiplex PCR assay. The multiplex PCR relied on a mix of 60 forward primers for TCR Vbeta segments and 13 reverse primers for TCR Jbeta segments. Amplification of the CDR3 region of rearranged TCR beta genes was performed with a multiplex PCR assay on genomic DNA. The amplified TCR beta libraries were sequenced on the Illumina HiSeq System as 87-base-pair reads. As for the original processing: A later analysis counted tens of millions of unique TCR beta chains across the approximately 700 repertoires, and some 11 million of these chains were shared by at least two donors. Raw reads were error-corrected and collapsed into unique sequences by a nearest-neighbor algorithm in which closely related sequences were merged to remove PCR and sequencing errors. To assign V, D and J gene segments, CDR3 sequences were aligned to IMGT reference sequences. For a sequence to be retained, at least a six-nucleotide match to both a V gene segment and a J gene segment was required. A rearrangement counted as productive if the CDR3 had no stop codons and remained in frame with V and J, and every other rearrangement counted as non-productive. Following IMGT convention, CDR3 was defined as the stretch from the second conserved V-encoded cysteine to the conserved J-encoded phenylalanine. In an earlier analysis of roughly 610 of the donors, sequences lacking an unambiguous match to a single V gene segment were excluded. In an earlier analysis of some 590 of the donors, V segments were called functional above 56.7% productive rearrangements and were called segregating when the between-donor standard deviation exceeded 5%. A statistical classification framework was built to diagnose cytomegalovirus status from the catalog of TCR beta chain sequences. V and J gene assignment, in a later analysis, came from comparing TCR nucleotide sequences with IMGT/GENE-DB human TR gene sequences. In a later analysis, CDR3 sequences and most-parsimonious VDJ recombination scenarios were assigned using the TCRdist pipeline. In a later analysis, each TCR beta chain was defined by its CDR3 amino acid sequence together with its V-gene family, and reads lacking a unique V-gene family were excluded. To address suspected cross-contamination and a sequencing artifact, a later analysis removed 550 to 750 highly shared, low-generation-probability nucleotide sequences. A later analysis calculated a clonal expansion index for each public chain from normalized within-repertoire ranks of inferred template counts. In a later analysis, generation probabilities were computed with a VDJ recombination model fitted to out-of-frame rearrangements, and the resulting probabilities were checked against IGoR. In a later analysis, TCR-TCR, TCR-HLA and TCR-CMV co-occurrence was scored with hypergeometric tests, and a repertoire-size bias correction was applied to TCR pairs. To estimate false discovery rates, a later analysis permuted the HLA or CMV assignments 20 times. In a later analysis, co-occurring TCRs were grouped using DBSCAN, and TCRdist sequence similarity was added for clustering within HLA-allele-positive subsets. Co-occurrence clustering excluded repertoires with fewer than 30,000 or more than 120,000 public chains, plus five with anomalous nucleotide sharing. Not all clones reach the TCRdb copy of this immuneACCESS table, which keeps in-frame sequences only. Checked studies attribute under half of the gap to unresolved V genes and leave the rest unexplained. V and J calls and clone size come straight from that table; D and trimming were deduced from the DNA. The sample yields 130,000 to 150,000 clones; around three quarters were counted once. The top ten clonotypes cover around 2.4% of the sample.

General study outcomes and caveats: According to a later analysis, most CMV-associated TCR beta chains appeared to be HLA-restricted, and the HLA associations seemed to be driven largely by CMV exposure. A later genetic analysis reported fewer N-insertions in productive TCRs among donors in an Asian-associated ancestry cluster than the approximately 670-donor mean. In a later analysis, the rate of TCR association differed among HLA loci, with DRB1 alleles having the most associated TCRs and HLA-C alleles having the fewest. Most TCR sequences were observed very rarely across donors, whereas some public TCRs were present in many individuals. In vitro tests confirmed that a few of the cytomegalovirus-associated TCR beta chains recognize cytomegalovirus antigens. In an earlier analysis of around 500 of the donors, most TCR beta V segments appeared in productive rearrangements about 87% or about 30% of the time, broadly matching IMGT annotations. In a later analysis, HLA-associated TCR beta chains were found to be more clonally expanded and to have lower generation probabilities than equally common non-associated chains. Cytomegalovirus status was reported to be diagnosed by the classifier with high specificity and sensitivity in both the original and validation cohorts. The only immune exposure information available for the cohort was CMV serostatus. A group of highly shared sequence variants was considered likely to be a technical artifact of the sequencing pipeline. This cohort had only TCR beta chains sequenced, and the lack of alpha or paired-chain data limited which features could be detected. Assigning TCR associations to individual alleles was difficult when HLA alleles, especially DR and DQ, strongly co-occurred. The study listed 150 to 200 TCR beta chains as associated with cytomegalovirus. A later analysis associated about 17,000 TCR beta sequences with specific HLA alleles at a false discovery rate of 0.05. According to the authors, the approach could potentially be generalized to other disease states and immunological phenotypes. Presence/absence analyses assumed roughly uniform sequencing depth across donors, an assumption that may not hold. Some IMGT-functional V segments, including TRBV6-2 and TRBV6-3, could not be told apart with the 87-base-pair reads, so those segments were excluded. In a later analysis, several top co-occurrence clusters were reported to appear linked to parvovirus B19, influenza, CMV and Epstein-Barr virus. Linkage disequilibrium might explain the correlated functional status among segregating V segments, but an unknown experimental factor could not be ruled out. A further reported finding was that TCR beta sequences accurately predicted the HLA-A and HLA-B alleles for most subjects in the first cohort. Around 16 rarely observed V segments, including chromosome 9 orphons, were excluded from the earlier analysis of a few hundred of the donors because counts were too low. HLA typing was unavailable for some donors at each locus, so association tests used only the typed subset. V-gene and J-gene trimming of TCR beta chains was associated with a missense DCLRE1C variant in a later genetic analysis, and the association was replicated in an independent cohort.

The sequenced sample was PBMCs. The sequence joins TRBV5-1 to TRBJ1-3; D gene: possibly TRBD1, on 5 matching bases. The source of this sequence is a woman aged 18-30 years in good health and CMV-seropositive. The nucleotide sequence is TGCGCCAGCAGCTTGGAGGGGCAGCCTGGAAACACCATATATTTT. Its protein reads: CASSLEGQPGNTIYF.